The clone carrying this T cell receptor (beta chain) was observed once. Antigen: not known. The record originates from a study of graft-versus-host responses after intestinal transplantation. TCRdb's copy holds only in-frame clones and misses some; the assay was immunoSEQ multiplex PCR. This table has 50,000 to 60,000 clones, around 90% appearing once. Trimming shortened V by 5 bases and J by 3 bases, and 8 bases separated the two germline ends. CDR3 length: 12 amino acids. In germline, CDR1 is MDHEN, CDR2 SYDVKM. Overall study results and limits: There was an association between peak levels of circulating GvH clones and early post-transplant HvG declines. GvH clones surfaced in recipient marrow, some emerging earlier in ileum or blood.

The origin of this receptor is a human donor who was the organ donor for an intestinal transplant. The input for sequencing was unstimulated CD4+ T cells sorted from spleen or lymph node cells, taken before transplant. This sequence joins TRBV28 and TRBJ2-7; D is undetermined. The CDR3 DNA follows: TGTGCCAGCAGTCCCCCGTTCTACGAGCAGTACTTC. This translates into CASSPPFYEQYF.